This T cell receptor (beta chain) was obtained from a study of blood T cells in healthy people across ages. PCR was performed a second time for roughly 6 to 12 cycles using a sample-barcoded 5' primer and a J-beta primer mix. TCRdb re-called the 5' RACE reads through MiXCR, storing one row per CDR3 protein. Altogether about 580,000 distinct CDR3 sequences are present, roughly 43% being singletons, with the ten largest covering 20% to 25%. Sequencing was done on a sample of blood. The receptor's source is a man of 80 years or more in good health.

The CDR3 DNA follows: TGTGCCAGCAGCCAAGAACCCCTCGGGGGTAATTCACCCCTCCACTTT. It yields the protein CASSQEPLGGNSPLHF. The V gene is TRBV3-1, the J gene TRBJ1-6, with a possible D match to TRBD1 (5 bases). The germline V gene has CDR1 LGHDT and CDR2 YNNKEL (reference sequence). CDR3 length equals 16 residues. V was clipped by 0 bases and J by 6 bases, with 12 bases between them.